This T cell receptor (beta chain) comes out of a study of shared clonotypes between healthy human individuals. Study context: Aged between 18 and 49, the donors were a couple of women and a few men. Each donor had three CD4 naive, three CD4 memory, two CD8 naive and one CD8 memory plate.

Naive CD8 cells were CD45RO-negative, positively selected for CCR7, excluding terminally differentiated effector memory CD45RA+ cells. The V end lost 6 bases, the J end lost 0 bases, and 12 bases lay between the germline ends. Germline CDR1 MNHEY, CDR2 SMNVEV (reference sequence). The CDR3 consists of 15 residues. Generated by immunoSEQ multiplex PCR, the TCRdb table keeps only in-frame clones and is missing some. Of around 1.9 million clones listed, 90% to 95% are singletons. The chain employs TRBV27 and TRBJ1-5, with D possibly being TRBD1 (6 bases). The source material was naive CD8+ T cells from PBMCs. This TCR was sampled from a man younger than 35 in good health. Some clones in this sample may be carry-over from other donors' samples. CDR3 sequence: CASSPEGGSNQPQHF. The CDR3 DNA reads as TGTGCCAGCAGCCCAGAGGGGGGTAGCAATCAGCCCCAGCATTTT.